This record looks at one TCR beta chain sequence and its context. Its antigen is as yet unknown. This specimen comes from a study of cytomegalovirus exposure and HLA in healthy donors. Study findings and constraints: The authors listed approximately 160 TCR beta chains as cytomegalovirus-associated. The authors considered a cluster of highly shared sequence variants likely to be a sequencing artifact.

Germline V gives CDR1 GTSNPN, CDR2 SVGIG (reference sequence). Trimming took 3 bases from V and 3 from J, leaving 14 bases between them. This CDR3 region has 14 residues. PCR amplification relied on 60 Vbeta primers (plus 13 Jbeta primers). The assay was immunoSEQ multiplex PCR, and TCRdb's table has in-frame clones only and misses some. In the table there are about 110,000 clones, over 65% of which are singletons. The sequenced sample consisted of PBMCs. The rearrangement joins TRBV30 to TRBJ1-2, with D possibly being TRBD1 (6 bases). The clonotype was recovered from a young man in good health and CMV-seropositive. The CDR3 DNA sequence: TGTGCCTGGAGCCCCCTCCAGGGGCACTATGGCTACACCTTC. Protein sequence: CAWSPLQGHYGYTF.